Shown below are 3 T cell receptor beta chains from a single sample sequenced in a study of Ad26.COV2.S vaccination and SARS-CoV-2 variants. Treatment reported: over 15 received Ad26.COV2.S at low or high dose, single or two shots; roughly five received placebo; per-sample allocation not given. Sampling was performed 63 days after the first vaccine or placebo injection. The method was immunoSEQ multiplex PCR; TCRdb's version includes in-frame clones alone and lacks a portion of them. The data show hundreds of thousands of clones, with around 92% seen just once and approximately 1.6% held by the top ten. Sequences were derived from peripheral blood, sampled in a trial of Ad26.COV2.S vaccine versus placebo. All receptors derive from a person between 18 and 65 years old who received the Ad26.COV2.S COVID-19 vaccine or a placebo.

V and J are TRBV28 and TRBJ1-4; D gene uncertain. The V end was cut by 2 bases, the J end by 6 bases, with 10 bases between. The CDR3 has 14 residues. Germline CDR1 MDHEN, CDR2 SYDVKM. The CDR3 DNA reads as TGTGCCAGCAGTTTAACGGGCGGCGATGAAAAACTGTTTTTT. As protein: CASSLTGGDEKLFF.

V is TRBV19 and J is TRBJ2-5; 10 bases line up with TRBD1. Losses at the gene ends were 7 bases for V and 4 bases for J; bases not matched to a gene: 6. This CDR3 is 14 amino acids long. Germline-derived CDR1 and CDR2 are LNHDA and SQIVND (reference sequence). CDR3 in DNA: TGTGCCAGTAAAGACAGGGGGCGCGGAGAGACCCAGTACTTC. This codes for CASKDRGRGETQYF.

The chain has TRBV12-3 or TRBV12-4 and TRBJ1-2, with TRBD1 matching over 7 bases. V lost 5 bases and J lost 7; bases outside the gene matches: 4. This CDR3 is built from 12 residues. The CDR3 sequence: CASSTQGGGYTF. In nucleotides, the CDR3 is TGTGCCAGCAGTACTCAGGGGGGTGGCTACACCTTC.